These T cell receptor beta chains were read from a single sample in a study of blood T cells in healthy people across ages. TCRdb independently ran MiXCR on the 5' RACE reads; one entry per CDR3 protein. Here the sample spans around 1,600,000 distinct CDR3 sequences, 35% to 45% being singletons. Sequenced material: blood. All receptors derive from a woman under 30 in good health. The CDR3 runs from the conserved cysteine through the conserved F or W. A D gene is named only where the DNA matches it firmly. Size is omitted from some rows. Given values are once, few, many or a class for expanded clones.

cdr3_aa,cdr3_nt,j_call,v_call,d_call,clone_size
CASSYAGKTEAFF,TGTGCCAGCAGTTACGCAGGGAAAACTGAAGCTTTCTTT,TRBJ1-1,TRBV6-2/TRBV6-3,.,few
CASSYDRGLVYEQYF,TGTGCCAGCAGTTACGACAGGGGGCTTGTCTACGAGCAGTACTTC,TRBJ2-7,TRBV6-5,TRBD1,.
CSARDRVSEAFF,TGCAGTGCTAGGGACAGGGTATCTGAAGCTTTCTTT,TRBJ1-1,TRBV20-1,TRBD1,few
CASSWQGAADTQYF,TGTGCCAGCAGCTGGCAAGGGGCCGCAGATACGCAGTATTTT,TRBJ2-3,TRBV7-9,.,few
CASSGRYYGYTF,TGTGCCAGCAGCGGACGGTACTATGGCTACACCTTC,TRBJ1-2,TRBV2,.,few
CSASASGSYNEQYF,TGCAGTGCTAGTGCTAGCGGCTCCTACAATGAGCAGTACTTC,TRBJ2-7,TRBV20-1,TRBD2,few
CSARDRMNYGYTF,TGCAGTGCCAGAGACAGGATGAATTATGGCTACACCTTC,TRBJ1-2,TRBV20-1,.,many
CASSQESETGQYF,TGCGCCAGCAGCCAAGAATCGGAGACGGGGCAGTACTTC,TRBJ2-7,TRBV4-3,.,once
CASSPGGRSPLHF,TGTGCCAGCAGCCCTGGGGGGCGATCACCCCTCCACTTT,TRBJ1-6,TRBV7-9,.,few
CASSQGQTYEQFF,TGCGCCAGCAGCCAGGGACAGACCTACGAGCAGTTCTTC,TRBJ2-1,TRBV5-1,TRBD1,.
CSARGQGENSPLHF,TGCAGTGCTAGAGGACAGGGTGAGAATTCACCCCTCCACTTT,TRBJ1-6,TRBV20-1,TRBD1,.
CAISESQMSDQPQHF,TGTGCCATCAGTGAGTCGCAGATGTCGGATCAGCCCCAGCATTTT,TRBJ1-5,TRBV10-3,.,few
CASRQQGNSNQPQHF,TGTGCCAGCAGGCAACAGGGAAATAGCAATCAGCCCCAGCATTTT,TRBJ1-5,TRBV12-3/TRBV12-4,.,once
CASSFSSTSHQETQYF,TGTGCCAGCAGTTTTTCCTCGACATCCCACCAAGAGACCCAGTACTTC,TRBJ2-5,TRBV12-3/TRBV12-4,.,.
CSARVVGGYEQYF,TGCAGCGCCAGAGTTGTAGGGGGCTACGAGCAGTACTTC,TRBJ2-7,TRBV29-1,.,.
CASSQEPTGGGYTF,TGCGCCAGCAGCCAAGAGCCGACAGGAGGTGGCTACACCTTC,TRBJ1-2,TRBV4-1,.,.
CSAVTSDSYNEQFF,TGCAGCGCTGTGACTAGCGACTCCTACAATGAGCAGTTCTTC,TRBJ2-1,TRBV29-1,TRBD2,few
CASLAGHVDSNQPQHF,TGTGCCAGCCTGGCAGGGCATGTGGATAGCAATCAGCCCCAGCATTTT,TRBJ1-5,TRBV12-3/TRBV12-4,.,.
CASSLDGGIPYEQYF,TGTGCCAGCAGCCTGGATGGGGGTATCCCCTACGAGCAGTACTTC,TRBJ2-7,TRBV5-5,.,.
CASSLADRRYSSYEQYF,TGTGCCAGCAGCTTAGCGGACCGGAGATACAGTTCCTACGAGCAGTACTTC,TRBJ2-7,TRBV7-2,.,few
CASSTGPRGNEQFF,TGTGCCAGTAGTACGGGACCCCGCGGCAATGAGCAGTTCTTC,TRBJ2-1,TRBV19,.,.
CASSQDRRERLSGHTF,TGCGCCAGCAGCCAAGATCGAAGGGAAAGACTGAGCGGCCACACCTTC,TRBJ1-2,TRBV4-3,.,.
CASRLQADRNQPQHF,TGTGCCAGCAGACTACAGGCTGATAGGAATCAGCCCCAGCATTTT,TRBJ1-5,TRBV7-2,.,.
CASSQTAAKETQYF,TGCGCCAGCAGCCAGACAGCCGCCAAGGAGACCCAGTACTTC,TRBJ2-5,TRBV5-1,.,.
CASSPSSAGGYEQYF,TGTGCCAGCAGTCCATCCTCCGCGGGGGGCTACGAGCAGTACTTC,TRBJ2-7,TRBV12-3/TRBV12-4,TRBD2,few
CASGPVAGVGTGELFF,TGTGCCAGCGGTCCGGTAGCGGGAGTGGGCACCGGGGAGCTGTTTTTT,TRBJ2-2,TRBV27,TRBD2,.
CASTGRNQPQHF,TGTGCCAGCACGGGGCGCAATCAGCCCCAGCATTTT,TRBJ1-5,TRBV6-6,.,few
CSVQHRESEKLFF,TGCAGTGTTCAACACAGGGAGAGTGAAAAACTGTTTTTT,TRBJ1-4,TRBV20-1,.,.
CSVEAATYSNYGYTF,TGCAGCGTTGAGGCAGCTACCTATTCTAACTATGGCTACACCTTC,TRBJ1-2,TRBV29-1,.,many
CSARSTSGANEQFF,TGCAGTGCTAGGTCGACTAGCGGGGCCAATGAGCAGTTCTTC,TRBJ2-1,TRBV20-1,TRBD2,.
CASPPRQGYYEQYF,TGTGCCAGCCCACCAAGACAGGGCTACTACGAGCAGTACTTC,TRBJ2-7,TRBV18,TRBD1,.
CASSSTDRTREQYF,TGTGCCAGCAGCTCCACGGACAGGACACGCGAGCAGTACTTC,TRBJ2-7,TRBV7-9,TRBD1,.
CASSQSTGLEQYF,TGCGCCAGCAGCCAATCGACAGGCTTGGAGCAGTACTTC,TRBJ2-7,TRBV4-3,.,few
CASSLLLASTDTQYF,TGTGCCAGCAGTTTATTACTAGCCAGCACAGATACGCAGTATTTT,TRBJ2-3,TRBV12-3/TRBV12-4,.,few
CASSYRLGTNQETQYF,TGTGCCAGCAGTTACCGCCTAGGGACTAACCAAGAGACCCAGTACTTC,TRBJ2-5,TRBV6-2/TRBV6-3,TRBD2,.
CASSPSDRDEQYF,TGTGCCAGCAGTCCCTCAGACAGGGACGAGCAGTACTTC,TRBJ2-7,TRBV28,TRBD1,.
CASSYGRLSTDTQYF,TGTGCCAGCAGTTACGGGCGATTAAGCACAGATACGCAGTATTTT,TRBJ2-3,TRBV6-6,.,.